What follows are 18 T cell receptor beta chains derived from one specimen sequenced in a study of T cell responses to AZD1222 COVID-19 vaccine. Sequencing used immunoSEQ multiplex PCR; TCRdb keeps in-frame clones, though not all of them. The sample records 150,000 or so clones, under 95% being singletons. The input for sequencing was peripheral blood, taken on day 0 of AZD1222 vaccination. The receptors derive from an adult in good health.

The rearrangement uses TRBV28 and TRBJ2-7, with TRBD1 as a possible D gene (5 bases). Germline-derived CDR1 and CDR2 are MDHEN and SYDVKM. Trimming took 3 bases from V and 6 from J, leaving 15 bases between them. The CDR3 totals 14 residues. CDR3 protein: CASSFTETALEQYF. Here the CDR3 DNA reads TGTGCCAGCAGTTTCACCGAGACAGCACTCGAGCAGTACTTC.

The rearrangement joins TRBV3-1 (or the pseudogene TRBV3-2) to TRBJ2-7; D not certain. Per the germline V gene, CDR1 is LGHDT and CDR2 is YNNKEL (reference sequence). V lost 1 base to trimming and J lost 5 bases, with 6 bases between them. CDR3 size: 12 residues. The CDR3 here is CASSQVVHEQYF. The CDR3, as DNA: TGTGCCAGCAGCCAAGTCGTCCACGAGCAGTACTTC.

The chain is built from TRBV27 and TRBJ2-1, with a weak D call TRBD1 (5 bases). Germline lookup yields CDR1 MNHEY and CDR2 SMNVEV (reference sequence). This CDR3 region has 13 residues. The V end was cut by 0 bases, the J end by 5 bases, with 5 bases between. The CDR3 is CASSLSRDNEQFF. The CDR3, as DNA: TGTGCCAGCAGTTTATCCAGGGACAATGAGCAGTTCTTC.

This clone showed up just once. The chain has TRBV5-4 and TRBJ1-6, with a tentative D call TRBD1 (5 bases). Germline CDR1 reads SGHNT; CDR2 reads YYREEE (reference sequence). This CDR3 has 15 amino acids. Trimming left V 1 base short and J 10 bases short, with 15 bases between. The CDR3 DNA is TGTGCCAGCAGCTTGCAGGGTTGGAGTTACTCACCCCTCCACTTT. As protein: CASSLQGWSYSPLHF.

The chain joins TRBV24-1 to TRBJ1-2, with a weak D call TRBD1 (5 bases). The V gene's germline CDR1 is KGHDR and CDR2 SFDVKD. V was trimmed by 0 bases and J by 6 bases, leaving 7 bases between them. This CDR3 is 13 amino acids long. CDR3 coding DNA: TGTGCCACCAGTGATTTGTGGGGGGATGGCTACACCTTC. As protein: CATSDLWGDGYTF.

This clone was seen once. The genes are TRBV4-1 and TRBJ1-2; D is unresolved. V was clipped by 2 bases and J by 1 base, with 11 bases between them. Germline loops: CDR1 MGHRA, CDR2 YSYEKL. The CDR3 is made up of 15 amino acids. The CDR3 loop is CASSQIGRNNYGYTF. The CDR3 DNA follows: TGCGCCAGCAGCCAAATTGGGCGGAATAACTATGGCTACACCTTC.

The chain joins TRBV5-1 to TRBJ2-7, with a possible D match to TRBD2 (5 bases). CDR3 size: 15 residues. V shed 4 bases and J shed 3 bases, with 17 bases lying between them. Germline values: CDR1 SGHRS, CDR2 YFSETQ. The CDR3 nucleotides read TGCGCCAGCAGCCTGGCGGGCCCGGCGGACTACGAGCAGTACTTC. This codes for CASSLAGPADYEQYF.

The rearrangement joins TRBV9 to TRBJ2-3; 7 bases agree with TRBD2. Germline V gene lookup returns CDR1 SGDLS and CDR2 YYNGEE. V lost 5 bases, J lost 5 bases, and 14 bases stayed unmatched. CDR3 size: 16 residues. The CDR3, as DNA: TGTGCCAGCAGTCGAGGCGGGAGCGGCCTGATAGATACGCAGTATTTT. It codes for CASSRGGSGLIDTQYF.

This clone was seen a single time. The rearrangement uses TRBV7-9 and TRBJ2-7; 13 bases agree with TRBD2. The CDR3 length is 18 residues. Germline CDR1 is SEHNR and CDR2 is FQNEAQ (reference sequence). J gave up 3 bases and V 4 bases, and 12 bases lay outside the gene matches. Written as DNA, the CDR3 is TGTGCCAGCAGCTCCACTCTGGGACTAGCGGGACTTAGCTACGAGCAGTACTTC. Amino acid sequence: CASSSTLGLAGLSYEQYF.

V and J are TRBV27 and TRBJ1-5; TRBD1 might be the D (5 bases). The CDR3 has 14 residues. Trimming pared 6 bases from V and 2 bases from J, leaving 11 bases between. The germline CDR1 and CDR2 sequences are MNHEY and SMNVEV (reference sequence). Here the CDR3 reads CASRPGRRNQPQHF. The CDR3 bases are TGTGCCAGCAGACCAGGGCGTCGCAATCAGCCCCAGCATTTT.

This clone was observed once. The CDR3 nucleotides read TGTGCCAGCACCGAAAGGACTAGTTTCTACAATGAGCAGTTCTTC. This encodes CASTERTSFYNEQFF. The J gene is TRBJ2-1, the V gene TRBV6-6; TRBD2 matches at 7 bases. Trimming removed 7 bases from V and 3 bases from J; junction bases left unmatched: 9. Germline V CDR1 and CDR2: MNHNY, SVGAGI (reference sequence). This CDR3 is 15 amino acids long.

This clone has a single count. The CDR3 DNA reads as TGTGCCAGCAGTGACCATACCGGTGGCTACACCTTC. Protein product: CASSDHTGGYTF. The chain carries TRBV2 and TRBJ1-2, with D hard to call. This CDR3 contains 12 residues. CDR1 and CDR2 (germline): SNHLY, FYNNEI. V dropped 3 bases and J dropped 7 bases, with 9 bases sitting between them. The variable domain in full, completed from reference TRBV2 and TRBJ1-2, reads EPEVTQTPSHQVTQMGQEVILRCVPISNHLYFYWYRQILGQKVEFLVSFYNNEISEKSEIFDDQFSVERPDGSNFTLKIRSTKLEDSAMYFCASSDHTGGYTFGSGTRLTVV.

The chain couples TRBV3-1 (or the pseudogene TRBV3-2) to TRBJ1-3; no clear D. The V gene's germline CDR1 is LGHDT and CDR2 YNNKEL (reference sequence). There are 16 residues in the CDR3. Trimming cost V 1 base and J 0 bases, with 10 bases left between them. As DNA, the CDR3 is TGTGCCAGCAGCCAAGCCCCGGAGGACTCTGGAAACACCATATATTTT. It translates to CASSQAPEDSGNTIYF.

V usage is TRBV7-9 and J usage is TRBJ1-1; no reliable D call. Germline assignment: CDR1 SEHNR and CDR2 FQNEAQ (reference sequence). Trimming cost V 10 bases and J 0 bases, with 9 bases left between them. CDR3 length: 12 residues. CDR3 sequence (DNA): TGTGCCATCCGCCTAATGAACACTGAAGCTTTCTTT. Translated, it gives CAIRLMNTEAFF.

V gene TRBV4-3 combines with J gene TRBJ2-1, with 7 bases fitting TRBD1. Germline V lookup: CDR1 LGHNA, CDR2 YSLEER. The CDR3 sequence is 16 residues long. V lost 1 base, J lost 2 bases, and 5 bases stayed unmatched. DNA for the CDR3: TGCGCCAGCAGCCAAGTTCTACAGGGGCCCTACAATGAGCAGTTCTTC. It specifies CASSQVLQGPYNEQFF.

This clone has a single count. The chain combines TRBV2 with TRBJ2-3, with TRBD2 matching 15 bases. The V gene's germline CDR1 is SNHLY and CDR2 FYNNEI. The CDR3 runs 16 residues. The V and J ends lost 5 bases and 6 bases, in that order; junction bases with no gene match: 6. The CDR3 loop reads CASSQHGTSGRDTQYF. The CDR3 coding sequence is TGTGCCAGCAGTCAACATGGGACTAGCGGGAGGGATACGCAGTATTTT. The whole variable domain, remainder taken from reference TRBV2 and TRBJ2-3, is EPEVTQTPSHQVTQMGQEVILRCVPISNHLYFYWYRQILGQKVEFLVSFYNNEISEKSEIFDDQFSVERPDGSNFTLKIRSTKLEDSAMYFCASSQHGTSGRDTQYFGPGTRLTVL.

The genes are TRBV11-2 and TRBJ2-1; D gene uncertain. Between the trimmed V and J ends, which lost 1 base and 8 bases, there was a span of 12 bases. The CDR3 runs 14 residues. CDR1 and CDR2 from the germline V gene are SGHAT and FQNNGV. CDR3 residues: CASSLVAGSHEQFF. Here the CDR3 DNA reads TGTGCCAGCAGCTTAGTCGCAGGCAGCCATGAGCAGTTCTTC.

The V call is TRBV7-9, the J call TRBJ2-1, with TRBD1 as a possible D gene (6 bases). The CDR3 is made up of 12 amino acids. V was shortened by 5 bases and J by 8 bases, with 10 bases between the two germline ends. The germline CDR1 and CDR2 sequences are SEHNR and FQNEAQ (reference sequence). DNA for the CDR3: TGTGCCAGCAGCCTAGGGGGTGATGAGCAGTTCTTC. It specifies CASSLGGDEQFF.